What follows are 7 T cell receptor beta chains derived from one specimen sequenced in a study of cytomegalovirus exposure and HLA in healthy donors. The PCR employed 60 Vbeta primers together with 13 Jbeta primers. Data came from immunoSEQ multiplex PCR; TCRdb stores just in-frame clones and leaves some out. The repertoire has about 86,000 clones, 70% to 80% of them found once; the top ten carry under 15%. Sequences were obtained from PBMCs. All receptors derive from a woman aged 35 to 49 in good health and CMV-seropositive.

The chain has TRBV5-1 and TRBJ2-3; maybe TRBD2 (6 bases). The CDR3 contains 13 residues. Germline CDR1 SGHRS, CDR2 YFSETQ. Trimming shortened V by 4 bases and J by 1 base, and 7 bases separated the two germline ends. Here the CDR3 reads CASSRERTDTQYF. DNA for the CDR3: TGCGCCAGCAGCCGGGAGCGCACAGATACGCAGTATTTT. Combining the CDR3 with reference TRBV5-1 and TRBJ2-3 gives the whole variable domain KAGVTQTPRYLIKTRGQQVTLSCSPISGHRSVSWYQQTPGQGLQFLFEYFSETQRNKGNFPGRFSGRQFSNSRSEMNVSTLELGDSALYLCASSRERTDTQYFGPGTRLTVL.

The chain uses TRBV5-1 and TRBJ1-6; D gene uncertain. The CDR3 is 13 residues long. The germline gives CDR1 SGHRS, CDR2 YFSETQ. Deletions cut 4 bases from V and 8 bases from J, with 10 bases between. The CDR3: CASSPVEDSPLHF. The CDR3 coding sequence is TGCGCCAGCAGCCCGGTTGAAGATTCACCCCTCCACTTT.

V usage is TRBV4-1 and J usage is TRBJ2-5; 7 bases match TRBD1. The J call may be in error: the DNA end matches TRBJ2-7 better. CDR1 MGHRA and CDR2 YSYEKL come from the germline V gene. The CDR3 is made up of 15 amino acids. The CDR3 coding sequence is TGCGCCAGCAGCCAAGTCCCGGACAGGCCCTACGAGCAGTACTTC. Residues: CASSQVPDRPYEQYF.

The chain recombines TRBV29-1 with TRBJ2-1; a possible D gene is TRBD1 (5 bases). This CDR3 has 13 residues. The germline gives CDR1 SQVTM, CDR2 ANQGSEA. V was trimmed by 2 bases and J by 0 bases, leaving 5 bases between them. CDR3 region: CSVERGSYNEQFF. For the CDR3, the DNA is TGCAGCGTTGAAAGGGGCTCCTACAATGAGCAGTTCTTC.

The chain couples TRBV10-3 to TRBJ2-1, with D possibly TRBD2 on 5 matching bases. Germline V gives CDR1 ENHRY, CDR2 SYGVKD. V was clipped by 2 bases and J by 0 bases, with 8 bases between them. This CDR3 region has 15 residues. Here the CDR3 reads CAISELSDSYNEQFF. In nucleotides, the CDR3 is TGTGCCATCAGTGAGCTTAGCGACTCCTACAATGAGCAGTTCTTC.

J is TRBJ2-3 and V is TRBV5-4; D ambiguous. The germline CDR1 and CDR2 sequences are SGHNT and YYREEE (reference sequence). The CDR3 is 11 residues long. Trimming stripped 2 bases from V and 5 bases from J, with 3 bases between. This CDR3 reads CASSFQDTQYF. In DNA, the CDR3 is TGTGCCAGCAGCTTCCAAGATACGCAGTATTTT.

This clone was seen a single time. The chain links TRBV2 to TRBJ1-5; perhaps TRBD1 as D (5 bases). Germline CDR1 and CDR2: SNHLY and FYNNEI. This CDR3 spans 15 amino acids. The V end was cut by 7 bases, the J end by 7 bases, with 20 bases between. CDR3 region: CASTRNGGTGQPQHF. CDR3 DNA sequence: TGTGCCAGCACCCGAAATGGGGGGACGGGACAGCCCCAGCATTTT.